This TCR beta chain comes out of a study of shared clonotypes between healthy human individuals. The CDR3 has 14 residues. V lost 5 bases to trimming and J lost 5 bases, with 13 bases between them. Germline lookup yields CDR1 SSHAT and CDR2 FNYEAQ (reference sequence). Points on this clone: Antigen: not known.

The study, taken as a whole, reports: The donor pool, a small one, limited the genetic and exposure-history diversity represented.

The naive CD8 subset, CD45RO-negative cells positively selected for CCR7, excluded terminally differentiated effector memory CD45RA+ cells. TCRdb's copy holds only in-frame clones and misses some; the assay was immunoSEQ multiplex PCR. The data contain hundreds of thousands of clones, 90% to 98% of them singletons. V usage is TRBV7-7 and J usage is TRBJ2-1; D perhaps matches TRBD2 (5 bases). Input material: naive CD8+ T cells sorted from blood. This TCR came from a man aged 25-40 years in good health. The CDR3 protein is CASSEGLLDNEQFF. The CDR3 DNA follows: TGTGCCAGCAGCGAGGGTCTCCTTGACAATGAGCAGTTCTTC.